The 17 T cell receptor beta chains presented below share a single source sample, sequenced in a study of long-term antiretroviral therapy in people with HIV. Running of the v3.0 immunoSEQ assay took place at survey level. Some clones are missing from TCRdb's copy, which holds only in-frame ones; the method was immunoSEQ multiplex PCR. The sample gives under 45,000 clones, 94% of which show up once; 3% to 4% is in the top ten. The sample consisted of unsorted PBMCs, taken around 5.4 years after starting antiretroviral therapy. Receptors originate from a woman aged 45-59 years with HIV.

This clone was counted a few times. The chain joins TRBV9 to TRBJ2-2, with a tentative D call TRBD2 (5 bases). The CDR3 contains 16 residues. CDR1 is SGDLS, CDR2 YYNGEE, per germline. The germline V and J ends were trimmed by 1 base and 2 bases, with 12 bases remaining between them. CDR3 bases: TGTGCCAGCAGCGTAAAGTCCGGGATCAACACCGGGGAGCTGTTTTTT. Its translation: CASSVKSGINTGELFF.

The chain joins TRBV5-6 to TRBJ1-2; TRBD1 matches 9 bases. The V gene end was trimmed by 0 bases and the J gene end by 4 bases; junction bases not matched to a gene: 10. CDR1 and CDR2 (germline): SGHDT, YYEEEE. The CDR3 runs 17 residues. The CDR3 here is CASSLVRTGEGLYGYTF. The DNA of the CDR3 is TGTGCCAGCAGCTTGGTCAGGACAGGGGAGGGGCTCTATGGCTACACCTTC.

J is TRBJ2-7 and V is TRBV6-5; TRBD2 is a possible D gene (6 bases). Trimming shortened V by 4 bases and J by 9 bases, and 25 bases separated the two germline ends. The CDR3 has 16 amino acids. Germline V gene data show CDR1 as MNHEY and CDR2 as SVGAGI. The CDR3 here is CASSLRSDGLSEGQYF. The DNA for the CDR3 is TGTGCCAGCAGTTTACGATCGGACGGGCTTTCGGAGGGGCAGTACTTC.

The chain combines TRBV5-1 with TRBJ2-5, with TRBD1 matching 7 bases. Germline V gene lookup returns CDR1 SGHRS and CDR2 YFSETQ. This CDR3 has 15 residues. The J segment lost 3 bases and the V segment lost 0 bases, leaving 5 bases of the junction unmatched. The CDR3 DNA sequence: TGCGCCAGCAGCTTGGCCGGGACAGTGAAAGAGACCCAGTACTTC. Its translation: CASSLAGTVKETQYF.

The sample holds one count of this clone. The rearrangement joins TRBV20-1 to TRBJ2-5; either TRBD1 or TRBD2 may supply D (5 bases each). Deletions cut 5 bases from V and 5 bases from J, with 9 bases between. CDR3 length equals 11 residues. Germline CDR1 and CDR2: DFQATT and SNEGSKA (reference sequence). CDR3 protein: CSAFREETQYF. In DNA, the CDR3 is TGCAGTGCTTTCAGGGAGGAGACCCAGTACTTC.

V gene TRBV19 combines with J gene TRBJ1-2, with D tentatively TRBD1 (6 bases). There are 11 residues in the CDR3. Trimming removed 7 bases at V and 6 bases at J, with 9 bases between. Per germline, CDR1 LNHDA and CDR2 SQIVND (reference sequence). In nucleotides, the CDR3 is TGTGCCAGTACTAACAGGGATGGCTACACCTTC. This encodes CASTNRDGYTF.

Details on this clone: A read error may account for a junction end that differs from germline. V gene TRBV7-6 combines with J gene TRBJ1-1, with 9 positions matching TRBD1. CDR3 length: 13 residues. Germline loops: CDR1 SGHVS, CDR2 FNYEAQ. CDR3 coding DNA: TGTGCCAGCAGCTTGAAAGAGGGGACAGGGCGAATCTTT. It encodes CASSLKEGTGRIF. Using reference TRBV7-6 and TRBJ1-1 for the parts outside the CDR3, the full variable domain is GAGVSQSPRYKVTKRGQDVALRCDPISGHVSLYWYRQALGQGPEFLTYFNYEAQQDKSGLPNDRFSAERPEGSISTLTIQRTEQRDSAMYRCASSLKEGTGRIFGQGTRLTVV.

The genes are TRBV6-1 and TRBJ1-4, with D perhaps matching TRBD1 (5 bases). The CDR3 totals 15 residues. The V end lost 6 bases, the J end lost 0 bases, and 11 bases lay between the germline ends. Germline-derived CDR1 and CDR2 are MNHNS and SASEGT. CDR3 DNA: TGTGCCAGCAGCGGGACTTCTGCAACTAATGAAAAACTGTTTTTT. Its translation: CASSGTSATNEKLFF.

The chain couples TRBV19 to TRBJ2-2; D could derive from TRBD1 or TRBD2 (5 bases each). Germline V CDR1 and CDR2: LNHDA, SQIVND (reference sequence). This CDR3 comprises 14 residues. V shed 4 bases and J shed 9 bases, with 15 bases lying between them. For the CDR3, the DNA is TGTGCCAGTAGTACCCACCCTGGGGGTTGGGAGCTGTTTTTT. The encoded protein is CASSTHPGGWELFF.

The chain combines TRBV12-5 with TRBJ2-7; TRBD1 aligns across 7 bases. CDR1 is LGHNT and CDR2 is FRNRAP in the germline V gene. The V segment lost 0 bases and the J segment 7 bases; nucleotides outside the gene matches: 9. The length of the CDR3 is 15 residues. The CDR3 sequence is CASGLVVRGLGEQYF. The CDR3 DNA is TGTGCTAGTGGTTTGGTAGTTAGGGGGCTGGGGGAGCAGTACTTC.

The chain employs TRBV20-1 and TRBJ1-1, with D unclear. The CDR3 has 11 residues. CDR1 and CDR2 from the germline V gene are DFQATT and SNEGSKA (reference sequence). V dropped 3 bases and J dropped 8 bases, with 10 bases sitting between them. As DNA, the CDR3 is TGCAGTGCTAGCCGACTCATGGAAGCTTTCTTT. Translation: CSASRLMEAFF.

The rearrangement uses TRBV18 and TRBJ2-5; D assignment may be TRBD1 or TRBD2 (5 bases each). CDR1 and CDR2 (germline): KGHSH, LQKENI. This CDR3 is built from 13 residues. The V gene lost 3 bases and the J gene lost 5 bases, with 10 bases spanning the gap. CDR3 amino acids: CASSPSGTETQYF. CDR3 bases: TGTGCCAGCTCACCGTCGGGGACGGAGACCCAGTACTTC.

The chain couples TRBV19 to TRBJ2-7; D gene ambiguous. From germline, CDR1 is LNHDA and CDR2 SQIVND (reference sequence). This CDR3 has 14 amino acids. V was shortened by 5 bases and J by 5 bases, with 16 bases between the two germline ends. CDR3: CASSPRVFGNEQYF. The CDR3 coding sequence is TGTGCCAGTAGTCCTAGGGTGTTTGGCAACGAGCAGTACTTC.

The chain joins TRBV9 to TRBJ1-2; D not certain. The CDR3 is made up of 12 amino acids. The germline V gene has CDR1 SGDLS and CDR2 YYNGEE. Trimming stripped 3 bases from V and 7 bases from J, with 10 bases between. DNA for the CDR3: TGTGCCAGCAGCGCCCGATCTGGTGGCTACACCTTC. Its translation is CASSARSGGYTF.

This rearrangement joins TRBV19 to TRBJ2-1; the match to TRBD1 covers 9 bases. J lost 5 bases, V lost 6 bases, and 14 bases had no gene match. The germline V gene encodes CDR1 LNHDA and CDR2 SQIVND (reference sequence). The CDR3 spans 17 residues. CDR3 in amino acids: CASSNRPQGQGNNEQFF. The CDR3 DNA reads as TGTGCCAGTAGCAACCGACCCCAGGGACAGGGTAACAATGAGCAGTTCTTC.

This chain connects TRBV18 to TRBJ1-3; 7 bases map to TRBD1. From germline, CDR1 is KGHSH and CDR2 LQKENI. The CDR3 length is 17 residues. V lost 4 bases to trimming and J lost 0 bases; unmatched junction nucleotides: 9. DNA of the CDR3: TGTGCCAGCTCACACGCTACGACAGGGAGCTCTGGAAACACCATATATTTT. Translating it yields CASSHATTGSSGNTIYF.

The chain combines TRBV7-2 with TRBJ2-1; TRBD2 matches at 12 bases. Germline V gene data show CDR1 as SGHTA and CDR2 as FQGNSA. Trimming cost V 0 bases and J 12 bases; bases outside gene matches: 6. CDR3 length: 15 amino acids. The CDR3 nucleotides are TGTGCCAGCAGCTTAGCGATCCCGACTAGCGGGGGGCAGTTCTTC. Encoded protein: CASSLAIPTSGGQFF.